This T cell receptor beta chain is drawn from a study of T cell responses to AZD1222 COVID-19 vaccine. Study-wide results and caveats: White British ancestry dominated among donors, who included more females, and clonal diversity was possibly underestimated.

This CDR3 has 17 amino acids. CDR1 is SGHRS and CDR2 is YFSETQ in the germline V gene. J gave up 8 bases and V 5 bases, and 18 bases lay outside the gene matches. This clone was found many times. Its matching antigen is unknown. Here immunoSEQ multiplex PCR was the method, and the copy in TCRdb shows in-frame clones only, minus some. Of roughly 130,000 clones listed, about 91% were seen once; the top ten hold 2.8%. The chain is built from TRBV5-1 and TRBJ1-2; 10 bases are shared with TRBD1. Here the sequenced sample was peripheral blood, taken on day 0 of AZD1222 vaccination. This sequence originates from an adult in good health. CDR3: CASRLRPGQGLGGGYTF. The CDR3 DNA follows: TGCGCCAGCAGACTCCGGCCGGGACAGGGGCTAGGCGGCGGCTACACCTTC.